This TCR beta chain was obtained from a study of blood T cell repertoires in COVID-19. Overall study: Collection of acute and convalescent COVID-19 samples took place in the United States, Italy and Spain. The cDNA or gDNA used as material had been derived from T cells, B-cell-depleted T cells, or PBMCs.

How the authors handled the data: Counts of nucleated cells, estimated from reference gene primer amplification, were obtained. Sequencing was performed with immunoSEQ multiplex PCR; in TCRdb, only in-frame clones are kept and a portion is missing. V, J and clone size were drawn from that table, and D and trimming were deduced from the DNA. The sample contains about 90,000 clones, 75% to 90% of which appear only once. Trimming shortened V by 5 bases and J by 7 bases, and 15 bases separated the two germline ends. The CDR3 spans 13 residues. Germline V lookup: CDR1 GTSNPN, CDR2 SVGIG (reference sequence).

The sequence derives from a woman in her 70s with acute or convalescent COVID-19. The chain employs TRBV30 and TRBJ2-1, with D possibly TRBD2 on 5 matching bases. The specimen was peripheral blood. The CDR3 spells CAWEGRARNEQFF. The DNA of the CDR3 is TGTGCCTGGGAAGGGCGGGCTCGGAATGAGCAGTTCTTC.